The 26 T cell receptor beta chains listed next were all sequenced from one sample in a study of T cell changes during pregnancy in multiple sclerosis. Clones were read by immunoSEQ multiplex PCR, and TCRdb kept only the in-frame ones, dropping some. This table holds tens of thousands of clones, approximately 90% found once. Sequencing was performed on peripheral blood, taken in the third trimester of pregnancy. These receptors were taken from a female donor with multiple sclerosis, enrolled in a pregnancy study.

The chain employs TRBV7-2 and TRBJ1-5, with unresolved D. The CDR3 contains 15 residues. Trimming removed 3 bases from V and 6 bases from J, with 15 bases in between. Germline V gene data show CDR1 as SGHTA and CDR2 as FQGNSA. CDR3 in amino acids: CASSFGFGGSQPQHF. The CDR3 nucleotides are TGTGCCAGCAGCTTCGGATTCGGCGGGTCTCAGCCCCAGCATTTT.

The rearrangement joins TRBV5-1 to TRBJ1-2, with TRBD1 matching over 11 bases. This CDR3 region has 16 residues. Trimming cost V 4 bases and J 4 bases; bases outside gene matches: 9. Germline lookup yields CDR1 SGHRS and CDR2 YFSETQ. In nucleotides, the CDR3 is TGCGCCAGCAGCGGTACCGGACAGGGGGCCGTCTATGGCTACACCTTC. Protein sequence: CASSGTGQGAVYGYTF. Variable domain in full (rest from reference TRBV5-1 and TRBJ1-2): KAGVTQTPRYLIKTRGQQVTLSCSPISGHRSVSWYQQTPGQGLQFLFEYFSETQRNKGNFPGRFSGRQFSNSRSEMNVSTLELGDSALYLCASSGTGQGAVYGYTFGSGTRLTVV.

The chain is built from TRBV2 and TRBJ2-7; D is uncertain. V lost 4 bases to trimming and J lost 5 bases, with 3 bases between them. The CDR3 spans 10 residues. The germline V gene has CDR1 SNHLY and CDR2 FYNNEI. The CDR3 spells CASSGDEQYF. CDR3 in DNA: TGTGCCAGCAGTGGCGACGAGCAGTACTTC.

The CDR3: CASSLAGGQTNEKLFF. CDR3 nucleotide sequence: TGTGCCAGCTCTCTCGCCGGCGGGCAGACTAATGAAAAACTGTTTTTT. The chain recombines TRBV18 with TRBJ1-4; D is undetermined. Trimming took off 6 bases at V and 2 bases at J, with 16 bases between the two ends. Germline lookup yields CDR1 KGHSH and CDR2 LQKENI. This CDR3 comprises 16 residues.

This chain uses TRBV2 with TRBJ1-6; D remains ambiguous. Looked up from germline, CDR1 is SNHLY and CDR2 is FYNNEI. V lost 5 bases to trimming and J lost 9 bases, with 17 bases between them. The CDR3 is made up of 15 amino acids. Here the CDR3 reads CASSRDLLGSSPLHF. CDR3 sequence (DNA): TGTGCCAGCAGTAGAGACCTCTTGGGGAGTTCACCCCTCCACTTT.

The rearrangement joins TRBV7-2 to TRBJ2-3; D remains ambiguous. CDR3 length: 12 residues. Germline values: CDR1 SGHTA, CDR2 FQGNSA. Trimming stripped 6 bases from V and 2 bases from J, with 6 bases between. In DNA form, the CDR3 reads TGTGCCAGCAGAAGCTACACAGATACGCAGTATTTT. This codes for CASRSYTDTQYF. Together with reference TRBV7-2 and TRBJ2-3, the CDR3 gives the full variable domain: GAGVSQSPSNKVTEKGKDVELRCDPISGHTALYWYRQSLGQGLEFLIYFQGNSAPDKSGLPSDRFSAERTGGSVSTLTIQRTQQEDSAVYLCASRSYTDTQYFGPGTRLTVL.

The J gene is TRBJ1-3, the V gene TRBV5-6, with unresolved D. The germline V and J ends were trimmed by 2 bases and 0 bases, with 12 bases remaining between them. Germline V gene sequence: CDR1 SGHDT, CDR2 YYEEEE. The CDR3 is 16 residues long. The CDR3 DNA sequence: TGTGCCAGCAGCTTAGTTGGAGGCGCCTCTGGAAACACCATATATTTT. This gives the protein CASSLVGGASGNTIYF.

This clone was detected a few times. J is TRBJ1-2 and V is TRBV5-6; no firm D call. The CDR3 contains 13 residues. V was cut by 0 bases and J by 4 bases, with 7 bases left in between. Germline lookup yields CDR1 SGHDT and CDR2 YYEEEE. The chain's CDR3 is CASSLAHGYGYTF. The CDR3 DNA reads TGTGCCAGCAGCTTGGCCCACGGCTATGGCTACACCTTC.

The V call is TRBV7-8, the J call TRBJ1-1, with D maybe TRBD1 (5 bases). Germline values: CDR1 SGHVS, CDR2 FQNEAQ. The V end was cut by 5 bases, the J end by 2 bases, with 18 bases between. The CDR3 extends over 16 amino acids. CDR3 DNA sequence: TGTGCCAGCAGCCCCGGTTTTTCCGGGGGAAACACTGAAGCTTTCTTT. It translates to CASSPGFSGGNTEAFF.

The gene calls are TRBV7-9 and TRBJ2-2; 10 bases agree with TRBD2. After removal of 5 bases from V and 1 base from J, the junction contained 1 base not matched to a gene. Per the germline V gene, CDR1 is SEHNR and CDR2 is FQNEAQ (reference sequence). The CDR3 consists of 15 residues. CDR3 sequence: CASSRTSGNTGELFF. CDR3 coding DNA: TGTGCCAGCAGCCGGACTAGCGGGAACACCGGGGAGCTGTTTTTT. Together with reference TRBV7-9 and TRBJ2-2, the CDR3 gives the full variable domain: DTGVSQNPRHKITKRGQNVTFRCDPISEHNRLYWYRQTLGQGPEFLTYFQNEAQLEKSRLLSDRFSAERPKGSFSTLEIQRTEQGDSAMYLCASSRTSGNTGELFFGEGSRLTVL.

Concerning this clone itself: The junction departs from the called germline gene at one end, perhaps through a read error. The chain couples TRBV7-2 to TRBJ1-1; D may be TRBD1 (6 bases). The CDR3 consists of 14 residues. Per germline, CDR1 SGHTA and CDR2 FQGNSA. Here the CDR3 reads CASSPGQSNAEAFF. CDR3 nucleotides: TGTGCCAGCAGCCCTGGACAGTCGAACGCTGAAGCTTTCTTT.

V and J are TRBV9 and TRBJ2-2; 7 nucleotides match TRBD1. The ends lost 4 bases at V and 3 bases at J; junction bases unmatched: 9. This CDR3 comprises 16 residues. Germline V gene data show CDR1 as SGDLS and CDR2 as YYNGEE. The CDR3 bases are TGTGCCAGCAGCTTAAACAGGGGAATCGACACCGGGGAGCTGTTTTTT. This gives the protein CASSLNRGIDTGELFF.

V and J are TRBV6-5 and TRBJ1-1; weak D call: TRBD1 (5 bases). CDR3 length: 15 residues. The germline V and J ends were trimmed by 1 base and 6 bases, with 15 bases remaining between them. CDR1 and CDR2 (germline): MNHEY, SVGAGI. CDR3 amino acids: CASSYFPDNGSEAFF. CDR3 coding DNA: TGTGCCAGCAGTTACTTCCCGGACAACGGGTCTGAAGCTTTCTTT.

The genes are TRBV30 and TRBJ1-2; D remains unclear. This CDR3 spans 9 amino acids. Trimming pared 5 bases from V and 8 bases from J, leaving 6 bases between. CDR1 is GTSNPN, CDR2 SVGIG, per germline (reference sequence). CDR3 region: CAWGVGYTF. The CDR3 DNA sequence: TGTGCCTGGGGAGTGGGCTACACCTTC.

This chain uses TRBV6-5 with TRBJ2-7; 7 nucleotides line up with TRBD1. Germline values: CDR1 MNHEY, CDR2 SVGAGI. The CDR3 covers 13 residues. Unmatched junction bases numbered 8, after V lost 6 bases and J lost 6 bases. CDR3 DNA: TGTGCCAGCAGCTACACAGGGGCGGGCGAGCAGTACTTC. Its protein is CASSYTGAGEQYF.

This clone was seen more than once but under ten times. The CDR3 DNA follows: TGTGCCTGTATAAGAGTGAACACTGAAGCTTTCTTT. Translating it yields CACIRVNTEAFF. The chain links TRBV30 to TRBJ1-1, with D uncertain. The CDR3 is 12 amino acids. CDR1 is GTSNPN, CDR2 SVGIG, per germline (reference sequence). V lost 6 bases and J 0 bases, leaving 8 bases between the germline ends.

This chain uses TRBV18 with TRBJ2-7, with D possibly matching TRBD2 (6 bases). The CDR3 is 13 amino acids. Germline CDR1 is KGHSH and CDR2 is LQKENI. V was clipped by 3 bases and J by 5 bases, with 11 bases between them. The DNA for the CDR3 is TGTGCCAGCTCACCCGGGACTTTCAACGAGCAGTACTTC. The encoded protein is CASSPGTFNEQYF. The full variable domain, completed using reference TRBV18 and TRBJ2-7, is NAGVMQNPRHLVRRRGQEARLRCSPMKGHSHVYWYRQLPEEGLKFMVYLQKENIIDESGMPKERFSAEFPKEGPSILRIQQVVRGDSAAYFCASSPGTFNEQYFGPGTRLTVT.

The CDR3 region is CASSGGEGEKLFF. DNA for the CDR3: TGTGCCAGTAGTGGGGGGGAAGGTGAAAAACTGTTTTTT. This chain joins TRBV19 and TRBJ1-4, with D possibly TRBD1 on 5 matching bases. This CDR3 contains 13 residues. CDR1 LNHDA and CDR2 SQIVND come from the germline V gene (reference sequence). The V and J ends lost 5 bases and 7 bases respectively, with 11 bases between them.

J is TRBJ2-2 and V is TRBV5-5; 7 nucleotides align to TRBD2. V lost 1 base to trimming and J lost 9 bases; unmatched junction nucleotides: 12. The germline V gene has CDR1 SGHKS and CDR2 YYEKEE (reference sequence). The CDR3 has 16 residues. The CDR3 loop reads CASSLRPTEGGRELFF. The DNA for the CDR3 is TGTGCCAGCAGCTTGCGACCGACGGAGGGAGGGCGGGAGCTGTTTTTT.

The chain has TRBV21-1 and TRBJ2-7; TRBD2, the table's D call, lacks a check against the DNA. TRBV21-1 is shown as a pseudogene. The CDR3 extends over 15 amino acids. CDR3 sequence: CASSKRGRASYEQYF. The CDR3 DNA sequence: TGTGCCAGCAGCAAACGTGGGAGGGCCTCGTATGAGCAGTACTTC.

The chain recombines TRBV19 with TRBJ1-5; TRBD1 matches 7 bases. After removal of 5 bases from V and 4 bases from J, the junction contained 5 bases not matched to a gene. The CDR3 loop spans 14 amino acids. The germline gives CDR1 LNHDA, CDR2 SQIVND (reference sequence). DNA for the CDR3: TGTGCCAGTAGTTTTTTACAGGGGAATCAGCCCCAGCATTTT. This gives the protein CASSFLQGNQPQHF.

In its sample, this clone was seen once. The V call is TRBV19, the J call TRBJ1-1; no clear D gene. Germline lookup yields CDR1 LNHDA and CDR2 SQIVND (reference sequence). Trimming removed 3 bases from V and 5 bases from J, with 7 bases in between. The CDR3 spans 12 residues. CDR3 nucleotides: TGTGCCAGTAGTATTCGGGGTACTGAAGCTTTCTTT. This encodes CASSIRGTEAFF.

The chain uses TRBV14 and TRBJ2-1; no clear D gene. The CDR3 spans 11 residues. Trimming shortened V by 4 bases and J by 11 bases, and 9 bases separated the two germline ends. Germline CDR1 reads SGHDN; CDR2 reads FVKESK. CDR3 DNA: TGTGCCAGCAGCCGGCTTACAAAGCAGTTCTTC. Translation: CASSRLTKQFF. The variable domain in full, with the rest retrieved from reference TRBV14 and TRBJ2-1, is EAGVTQFPSHSVIEKGQTVTLRCDPISGHDNLYWYRRVMGKEIKFLLHFVKESKQDESGMPNNRFLAERTGGTYSTLKVQPAELEDSGVYFCASSRLTKQFFGPGTRLTVL.

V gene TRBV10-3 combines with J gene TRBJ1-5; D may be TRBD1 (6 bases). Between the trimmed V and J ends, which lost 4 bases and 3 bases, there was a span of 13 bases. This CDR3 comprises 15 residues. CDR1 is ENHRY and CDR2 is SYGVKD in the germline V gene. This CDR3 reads CAISGSGVNNQPQHF. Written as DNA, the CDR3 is TGTGCCATCAGTGGCTCAGGGGTCAACAATCAGCCCCAGCATTTT.

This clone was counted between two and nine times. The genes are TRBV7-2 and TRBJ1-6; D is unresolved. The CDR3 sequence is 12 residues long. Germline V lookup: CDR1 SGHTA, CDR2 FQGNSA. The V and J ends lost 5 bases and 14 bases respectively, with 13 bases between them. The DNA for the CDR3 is TGTGCCAGCAGCCCGTCCCCGAGGACCCTCCACTTT. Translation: CASSPSPRTLHF.

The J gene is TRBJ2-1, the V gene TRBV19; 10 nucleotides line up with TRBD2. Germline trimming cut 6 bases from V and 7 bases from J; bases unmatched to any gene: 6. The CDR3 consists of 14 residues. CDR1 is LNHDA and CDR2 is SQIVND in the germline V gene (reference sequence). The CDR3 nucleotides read TGTGCCAGTAGATCAGCGGGAGGGCTAAATGAGCAGTTCTTC. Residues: CASRSAGGLNEQFF.